The source of this TCR beta chain is a study of cytomegalovirus exposure and HLA in healthy donors. On this clone: Its antigen is as yet unknown.

This PCR relied on a set of 60 Vbeta primers and 13 Jbeta primers. Profiled with immunoSEQ multiplex PCR; TCRdb holds only in-frame clones, not every one. The sample carries about 160,000 clones, about four fifths recorded once. Study results and limitations: Most likely, a cluster of highly shared sequence variants arose as a sequencing artifact.

Sample: PBMCs. This receptor was taken from a man between 45 and 60 years old in good health and CMV-seropositive.

This CDR3 is CAISEGGLTFF. The CDR3 DNA reads as TGTGCCATCAGTGAGGGAGGTTTGACTTTCTTT. The chain joins TRBV10-3 to TRBJ1-1; D unresolved. There are 11 residues in the CDR3. V gave up 2 bases and J gave up 12 bases, with 10 bases separating them. CDR1 and CDR2 (germline): ENHRY, SYGVKD.